This section outlines one T cell receptor beta chain sequence together with its context. Looked up from germline, CDR1 is SGHTA and CDR2 is FQGNSA. V trimming: 2 bases; J trimming: 7 bases; junction bases outside the gene matches: 8. This CDR3 region has 16 residues. When replicate PCRs were run on sorted subsets, they used 200 ng DNA, about 30,000 T cell genomes. Sequenced by immunoSEQ multiplex PCR; TCRdb stores in-frame clones only, minus some. This sample has around 2,000,000 clones, with 85% to 95% found just once. This record belongs to a study of shared clonotypes between healthy human individuals. Study-level information: A few men and a couple of women, aged 18 to 49, were donors.

The rearrangement links TRBV7-2 to TRBJ2-1; TRBD2 matches at 10 bases. Specimen: naive CD4+ T cells sorted from blood. As for subset: CD45RA+ positively selected. This TCR came from a man younger than 30 in good health. The chain's CDR3 is CASSLQPSGSYNEQFF. The CDR3 nucleotides read TGTGCCAGCAGCTTACAACCTAGCGGGAGTTATAATGAGCAGTTCTTC.